These 5 T cell receptor beta chains originate from one sample sequenced in a study of human T cells and chemical hapten exposure. TCRdb used MiXCR to reprocess the RACE reads, holding one entry per CDR3 protein. The table has 84,000 or so distinct CDR3 sequences, 8.5% seen once; the top ten hold just over 2.5%. Time point of the sample: pre-sensitization, week 0. As to treatment: therapeutic diphenylcyclopropenone sensitization with weekly scalp DPC. The sample in question was whole blood, obtained in connection with sensitization to the hapten diphenylcyclopropenone (DPC). Source of these receptors: a man aged 40-55 years with alopecia areata. Some clones in this sample may be carry-over from other donors' samples.

The chain couples TRBV6-1 to TRBJ2-1, with no clear D. Germline loops: CDR1 MNHNS, CDR2 SASEGT. The length of the CDR3 is 17 residues. Trimming removed 2 bases at V and 4 bases at J, with 18 bases between. The CDR3 here is CASSESALGISYNEQFF. Here the CDR3 DNA reads TGTGCCAGCAGTGAATCCGCGCTAGGGATCTCTTACAATGAGCAGTTCTTC.

This clonotype appeared many times. The chain has TRBV20-1 and TRBJ1-6; 10 bases map to TRBD1. J gave up 9 bases and V 3 bases, and 5 bases lay outside the gene matches. The CDR3 totals 14 residues. Germline CDR1 is DFQATT and CDR2 is SNEGSKA (reference sequence). CDR3 nucleotide sequence: TGCAGTGCTAGGGGGGGACAGGGGTTTTCACCCCTCCACTTT. Residues: CSARGGQGFSPLHF.

This clonotype has at least ten counts. This chain connects TRBV30 to TRBJ2-3, with D hard to call. The CDR3 extends over 13 amino acids. Between the trimmed V and J ends, which lost 2 bases and 3 bases, there was a span of 9 bases. Looked up from germline, CDR1 is GTSNPN and CDR2 is SVGIG (reference sequence). CDR3 sequence reads: CAWSLVGTDTQYF. The CDR3 nucleotides are TGTGCCTGGAGTCTGGTCGGAACAGATACGCAGTATTTT.

This clonotype has a handful of counts. The J gene is TRBJ2-3, the V gene TRBV6-5; the match to TRBD1 covers 7 bases. This CDR3 comprises 15 residues. Trimming removed 0 bases from V and 4 bases from J; junction bases left unmatched: 4. Germline CDR1 and CDR2: MNHEY and SVGAGI. The CDR3 nucleotides read TGTGCCAGCAGTTACTCGAGACAGGGCGCAGATACGCAGTATTTT. Amino acids: CASSYSRQGADTQYF.

J is TRBJ2-2 and V is TRBV6-2 or TRBV6-3; TRBD1 matches 9 bases. Germline V gene data show CDR1 as MNHEY and CDR2 as SVGEGT. The CDR3 is 15 amino acids. The V gene end was trimmed by 5 bases and the J gene end by 5 bases; junction bases not matched to a gene: 6. The CDR3 loop is CASSQTGGRTGELFF. In nucleotides, the CDR3 is TGTGCCAGCAGTCAGACAGGGGGTCGGACCGGGGAGCTGTTTTTT.